This TCR beta chain was identified in a study of blood T cell repertoires in COVID-19. Here immunoSEQ multiplex PCR was the method, and the copy in TCRdb shows in-frame clones only, minus some. The sample has some 350,000 clones; over 80% are singletons. Germline V gives CDR1 MNHEY, CDR2 SMNVEV (reference sequence). The CDR3 runs 16 residues. After removal of 4 bases from V and 9 bases from J, the junction contained 8 bases not matched to a gene. The origin of this receptor is a woman aged 50 to 60 with COVID-19, enrolled during active disease. The genes are TRBV27 and TRBJ1-6; 11 nucleotides agree with TRBD1. Sequencing was performed on peripheral blood. CDR3 DNA: TGTGCCAGCAGTTCCAAGGACAGGGGGCTTTTTTCACCCCTCCACTTT. Its translation: CASSSKDRGLFSPLHF.